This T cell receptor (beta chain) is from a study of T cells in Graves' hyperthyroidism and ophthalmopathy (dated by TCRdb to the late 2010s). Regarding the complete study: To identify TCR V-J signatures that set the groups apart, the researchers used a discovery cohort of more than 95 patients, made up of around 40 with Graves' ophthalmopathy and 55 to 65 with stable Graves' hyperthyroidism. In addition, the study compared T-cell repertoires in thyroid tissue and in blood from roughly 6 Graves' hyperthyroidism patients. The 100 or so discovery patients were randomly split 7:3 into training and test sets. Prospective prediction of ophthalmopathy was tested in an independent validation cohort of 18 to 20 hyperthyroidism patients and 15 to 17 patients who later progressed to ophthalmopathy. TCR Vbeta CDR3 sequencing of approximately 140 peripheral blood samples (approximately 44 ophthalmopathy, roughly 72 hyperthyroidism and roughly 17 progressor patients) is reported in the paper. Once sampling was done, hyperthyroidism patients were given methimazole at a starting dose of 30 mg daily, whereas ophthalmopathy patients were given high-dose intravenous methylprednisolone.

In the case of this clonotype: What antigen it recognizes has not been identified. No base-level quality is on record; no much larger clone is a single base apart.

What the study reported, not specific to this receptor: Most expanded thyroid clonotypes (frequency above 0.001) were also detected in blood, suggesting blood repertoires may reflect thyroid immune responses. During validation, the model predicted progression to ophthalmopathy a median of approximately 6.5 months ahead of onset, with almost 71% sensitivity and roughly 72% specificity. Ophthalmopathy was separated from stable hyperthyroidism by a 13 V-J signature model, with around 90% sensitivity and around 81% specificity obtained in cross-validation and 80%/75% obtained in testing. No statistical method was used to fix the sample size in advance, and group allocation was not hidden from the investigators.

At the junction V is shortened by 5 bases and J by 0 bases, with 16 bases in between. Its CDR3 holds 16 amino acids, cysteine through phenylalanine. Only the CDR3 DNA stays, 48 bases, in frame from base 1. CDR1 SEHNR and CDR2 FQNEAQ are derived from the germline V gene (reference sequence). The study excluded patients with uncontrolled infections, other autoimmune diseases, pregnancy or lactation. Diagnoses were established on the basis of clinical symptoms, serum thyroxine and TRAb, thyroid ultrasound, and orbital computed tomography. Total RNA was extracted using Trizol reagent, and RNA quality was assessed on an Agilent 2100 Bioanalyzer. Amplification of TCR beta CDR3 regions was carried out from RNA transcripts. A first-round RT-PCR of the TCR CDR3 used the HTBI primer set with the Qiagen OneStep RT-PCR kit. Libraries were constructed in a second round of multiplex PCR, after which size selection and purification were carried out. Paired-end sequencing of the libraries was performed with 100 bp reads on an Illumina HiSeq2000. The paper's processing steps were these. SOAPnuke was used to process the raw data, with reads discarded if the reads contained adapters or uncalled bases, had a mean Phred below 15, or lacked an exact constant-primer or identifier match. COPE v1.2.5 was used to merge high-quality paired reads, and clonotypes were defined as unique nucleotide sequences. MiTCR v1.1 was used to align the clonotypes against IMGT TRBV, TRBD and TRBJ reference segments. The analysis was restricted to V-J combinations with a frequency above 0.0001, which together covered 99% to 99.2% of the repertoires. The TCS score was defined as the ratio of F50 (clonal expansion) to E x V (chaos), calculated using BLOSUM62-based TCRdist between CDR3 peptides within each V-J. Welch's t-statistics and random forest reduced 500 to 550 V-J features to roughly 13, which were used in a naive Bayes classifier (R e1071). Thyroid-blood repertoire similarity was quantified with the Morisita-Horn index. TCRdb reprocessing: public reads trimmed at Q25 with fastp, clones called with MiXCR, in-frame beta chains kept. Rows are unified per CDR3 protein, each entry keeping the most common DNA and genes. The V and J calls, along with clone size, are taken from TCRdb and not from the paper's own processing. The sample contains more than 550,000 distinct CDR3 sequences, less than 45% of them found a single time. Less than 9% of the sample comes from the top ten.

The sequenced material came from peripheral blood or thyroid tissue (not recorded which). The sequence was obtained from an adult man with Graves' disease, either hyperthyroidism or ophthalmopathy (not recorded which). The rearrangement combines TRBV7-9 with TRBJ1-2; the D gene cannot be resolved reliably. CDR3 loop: CASSPASGSANYGYTF. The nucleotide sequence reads TGTGCCAGCAGCCCGGCGTCTGGCAGTGCTAACTATGGCTACACCTTC.